The rows below give T cell receptor beta chains drawn from one sample of a study of blood T cell repertoires in COVID-19. Clones were sequenced by immunoSEQ multiplex PCR, and TCRdb holds only the in-frame ones, with some missing. This table holds about 350,000 clones, 88% found once. The sample taken for sequencing was PBMCs or T cells enriched from blood (not recorded which). The source of these receptors is a woman in her 30s who had been exposed to COVID-19. Each CDR3 is given with its conserved first and last residue. D genes are given only for firm matches. Rows give clone size only sometimes, using once, few, many, or a class for an expanded clone.

TRBV6-4	.	TRBJ1-5	.	TGTGCCATGACAGGTAACGGCAATCAGCCCCAGCATTTT	CAMTGNGNQPQHF
TRBV5-1	.	TRBJ1-4	.	TGCGCCAGCAGCTTGGTCCCGGGGGTAGGAGAAAAACTGTTTTTT	CASSLVPGVGEKLFF
TRBV4-2	once	TRBJ2-2	TRBD2	TGTGCCAGCAGCCAAGAAGGCGGGGCTAGCGGGAGCCCCGGGGAGCTGTTTTTT	CASSQEGGASGSPGELFF
TRBV18	.	TRBJ2-7	TRBD2	TGTGCCAGCTCCACGACCTCCGTGGGACTACTACGGGAGCAGTACTTC	CASSTTSVGLLREQYF
TRBV4-1	.	TRBJ2-7	TRBD2	TGCGCCAGCAGCCAAGATCTCCTAGCGGGAAGGTACGAGCAGTACTTC	CASSQDLLAGRYEQYF
TRBV11-3	.	TRBJ1-1	TRBD1	TGTGCCAGCAGCTCAGTGCCGTGGACAGGCCACACTGAAGCTTTCTTT	CASSSVPWTGHTEAFF
TRBV18	.	TRBJ1-2	TRBD1	TGTGCCAGCTCACCGGGGACAGGGGGCCTCTATGGCTACACCTTC	CASSPGTGGLYGYTF
TRBV7-3	once	TRBJ1-1	.	TGTGCCAGCAGCTTGGAGGGCCTAACTTCGGAAGCTTTCTTT	CASSLEGLTSEAFF
TRBV2	.	TRBJ1-1	.	TGTGCCAGCAGCTTAAACCCGGGACAGAACACTGAAGCTTTCTTT	CASSLNPGQNTEAFF
TRBV27	once	TRBJ1-5	.	TGTGCCAGCAGTTTCTTGGGCAGCTTAAATCAGCCCCAGCATTTT	CASSFLGSLNQPQHF
TRBV28	.	TRBJ2-5	.	TGTGCCGCTATACCCCCTCTCAGCGGAAGGTACCAAGAGACCCAGTACTTC	CAAIPPLSGRYQETQYF
TRBV18	.	TRBJ1-5	TRBD1	TGTGCCAGCTCACCACCGGGACAGGGGGCTGGTCAGCCCCAGCATTTT	CASSPPGQGAGQPQHF
TRBV6-5	.	TRBJ2-3	.	TGTGCCAGCAGGGCCGGCCTAGCGTTCACAGATACGCAGTATTTT	CASRAGLAFTDTQYF
TRBV18	.	TRBJ2-3	TRBD2	TGTGCCAGCTCACCACTCCTTAGCGGGAGAGGAGCAGATACGCAGTATTTT	CASSPLLSGRGADTQYF
TRBV7-3	.	TRBJ2-1	TRBD2	TGTGCCAGCAGCTCCATAGCGGGAGATCCTTCCACCTACAATGAGCAGTTCTTC	CASSSIAGDPSTYNEQFF
TRBV27	.	TRBJ2-5	.	TGTGCCAGCGGCAGGGAGACCCAGTACTTC	CASGRETQYF
TRBV5-4	.	TRBJ1-1	.	TGTGCCAGCACCCCATCGGGTGAAACTGAAGCTTTCTTT	CASTPSGETEAFF
TRBV7-7	few	TRBJ2-2	TRBD1	TGTGCTAGCAGCACCCGGGACAGGGACACCGGGGAGCTGTTTTTT	CASSTRDRDTGELFF
TRBV7-3	once	TRBJ2-5	TRBD1	TGTGCCAGCAGCTCCCAGGACAGGGAAGAGACCCAGTACTTC	CASSSQDREETQYF
TRBV10-2	.	TRBJ2-3	.	TGCGCCAGCAGTGATCCAGCTGAGGGCACAGATACGCAGTATTTT	CASSDPAEGTDTQYF
TRBV28	.	TRBJ2-5	TRBD1	TGTGCCAGCAGTTTATTCCCGGGACAGGGGTACCAAGAGACCCAGTACTTC	CASSLFPGQGYQETQYF
TRBV29-1	.	TRBJ1-4	.	TGCAGCGCCTTGATCACAGGGATTAGCGTATTCAATGAAAAACTGTTTTTT	CSALITGISVFNEKLFF